The rows below give T cell receptor beta chains drawn from one sample of a study of blood T cell repertoires in COVID-19. TCRdb's copy holds only in-frame clones and misses some; the assay was immunoSEQ multiplex PCR. The top ten clones hold about 3.2% of a sample with 270,000 or so clones, under 90% of them seen once. The material sequenced was peripheral blood. The receptors were sampled from a woman aged 55-70 years with active or convalescent COVID-19. The CDR3 runs from the conserved cysteine through the conserved F or W. Fields, in order: J gene, V gene, clone size, D gene, CDR3 DNA, CDR3 protein. The D gene is left open where the match is weak. Clone size is shown for a subset of rows, as once, few, many or a class of expanded clone.

J gene: TRBJ2-1
V gene: TRBV7-2
clone size: -
D gene: TRBD1
CDR3 DNA: TGTGCCAGCAGCTTGGGACAGGGTCGCTACAATGAGCAGTTCTTC
CDR3 protein: CASSLGQGRYNEQFF

J gene: TRBJ2-2
V gene: TRBV27
clone size: -
D gene: -
CDR3 DNA: TGTGCCAGCAGTTACCCCGGGACAGGGGAGCTGTTTTTT
CDR3 protein: CASSYPGTGELFF

J gene: TRBJ2-7
V gene: TRBV30
clone size: -
D gene: TRBD1
CDR3 DNA: TGTGCCTGGAGGTCCAGGGGGCTCTCCTACGAGCAGTACTTC
CDR3 protein: CAWRSRGLSYEQYF

J gene: TRBJ2-3
V gene: TRBV9
clone size: -
D gene: TRBD2
CDR3 DNA: TGTGCCAGCAGCGTTTGGGGGGGAGTCACAGATACGCAGTATTTT
CDR3 protein: CASSVWGGVTDTQYF

J gene: TRBJ2-6
V gene: TRBV24-1
clone size: -
D gene: -
CDR3 DNA: TGTGCCACCAGTGATTCGAGGGCCGGGGCCAACGTCCTGACTTTC
CDR3 protein: CATSDSRAGANVLTF

J gene: TRBJ2-3
V gene: TRBV9
clone size: -
D gene: -
CDR3 DNA: TGTGCCAGCAGCGTAAGGTCGGGGAAGGCAGATACGCAGTATTTT
CDR3 protein: CASSVRSGKADTQYF

J gene: TRBJ2-7
V gene: TRBV19
clone size: -
D gene: -
CDR3 DNA: TGTGCCAGTAGTATACCAGGGTTGGGCTACGAGCAGTACTTC
CDR3 protein: CASSIPGLGYEQYF

J gene: TRBJ1-5
V gene: TRBV20-1
clone size: -
D gene: -
CDR3 DNA: TGCAGTGCTAGTGAGAGTATGGTCGCCCGGGATCAGCCCCAGCATTTT
CDR3 protein: CSASESMVARDQPQHF

J gene: TRBJ1-3
V gene: TRBV9
clone size: -
D gene: TRBD1
CDR3 DNA: TGTGCCAGCAGCGTAGCTCAAGCAGGGGGCATCACTGGAAACACCATATATTTT
CDR3 protein: CASSVAQAGGITGNTIYF

J gene: TRBJ2-3
V gene: TRBV7-3
clone size: -
D gene: -
CDR3 DNA: TGTGCCAGCAGCTTAAGGACAGACACAGATACGCAGTATTTT
CDR3 protein: CASSLRTDTDTQYF

J gene: TRBJ1-3
V gene: TRBV18
clone size: once
D gene: -
CDR3 DNA: TGTGCCAGCTCACCACCGCCCCGGGACACCATATATTTT
CDR3 protein: CASSPPPRDTIYF

J gene: TRBJ1-4
V gene: TRBV30
clone size: -
D gene: -
CDR3 DNA: TGTGCCTGGAGTGTTCACAGGGAGAGGGGACTGTTTTTT
CDR3 protein: CAWSVHRERGLFF

J gene: TRBJ2-7
V gene: TRBV19
clone size: -
D gene: -
CDR3 DNA: TGTGCCAGTAGTAACGGACACGGAAGCTCCTACGAGCAGTACTTC
CDR3 protein: CASSNGHGSSYEQYF

J gene: TRBJ2-2
V gene: TRBV2
clone size: once
D gene: TRBD2
CDR3 DNA: TGTGCCAGCAGCAAGCGGGGGGCCGACACCGGGGAGCTGTTTTTT
CDR3 protein: CASSKRGADTGELFF

J gene: TRBJ2-5
V gene: TRBV5-1
clone size: -
D gene: -
CDR3 DNA: TGCGCCAGCAGCTTATTCGACTCGGAGACCCAGTACTTC
CDR3 protein: CASSLFDSETQYF

J gene: TRBJ1-2
V gene: TRBV7-2
clone size: few
D gene: TRBD1
CDR3 DNA: TGTGCCAGCAGCTCAACAGGGGGCCGTGGCTACACCTTC
CDR3 protein: CASSSTGGRGYTF

J gene: TRBJ2-7
V gene: TRBV7-8
clone size: few
D gene: -
CDR3 DNA: TGTGCCAGCAGCTTAATCCAGGGTTTCAAGTACTTC
CDR3 protein: CASSLIQGFKYF

J gene: TRBJ2-7
V gene: TRBV7-2
clone size: few
D gene: TRBD2
CDR3 DNA: TGTGCCAGCAGCCCGGATAGCGGGGGCCGCGGTTACGAGCAGTACTTC
CDR3 protein: CASSPDSGGRGYEQYF

J gene: TRBJ2-1
V gene: TRBV7-3
clone size: few
D gene: TRBD2
CDR3 DNA: TGTGCCAGCAGTCCAGCGGGGGGCTTCAACAATGAGCAGTTCTTC
CDR3 protein: CASSPAGGFNNEQFF

J gene: TRBJ1-1
V gene: TRBV11-2
clone size: once
D gene: TRBD1
CDR3 DNA: TGTGCCAGCAGCTTATTACAGGGGATTGGAGCTGAAGCTTTCTTT
CDR3 protein: CASSLLQGIGAEAFF

J gene: TRBJ1-2
V gene: TRBV7-3
clone size: -
D gene: TRBD1
CDR3 DNA: TGTGCCAGCAGCCTCGACCCAGGGGGGCCCTTCCATGGCTACACCTTC
CDR3 protein: CASSLDPGGPFHGYTF

J gene: TRBJ2-6
V gene: TRBV25-1
clone size: few
D gene: -
CDR3 DNA: TGTGCCAGCAGTTCAGGCTCTGGGGCCAACGTCCTGACTTTC
CDR3 protein: CASSSGSGANVLTF

J gene: TRBJ2-1
V gene: TRBV4-1
clone size: -
D gene: TRBD1
CDR3 DNA: TGCGCCAGCAGCCAACGACAGGGTCTGGTAAATGAGCAGTTCTTC
CDR3 protein: CASSQRQGLVNEQFF

J gene: TRBJ1-6
V gene: TRBV4-3
clone size: -
D gene: -
CDR3 DNA: TGCGCCAGCAGCCAAGTACCGGATTCACCCCTCCACTTT
CDR3 protein: CASSQVPDSPLHF

J gene: TRBJ1-2
V gene: TRBV5-4
clone size: -
D gene: -
CDR3 DNA: TGTGCCAGCAGCGAGGAGGGCGGCTATGGCTACACCTTC
CDR3 protein: CASSEEGGYGYTF

J gene: TRBJ1-2
V gene: TRBV30
clone size: -
D gene: -
CDR3 DNA: TGTGCCTGGGGCAGGGGTGGGCCGGCGGGCTACACCTTC
CDR3 protein: CAWGRGGPAGYTF

J gene: TRBJ2-5
V gene: TRBV11-1
clone size: -
D gene: -
CDR3 DNA: TGTGCCAGCAGCTTAGGGGGGCGCGACGAGACCCAGTACTTC
CDR3 protein: CASSLGGRDETQYF

J gene: TRBJ1-2
V gene: TRBV18
clone size: -
D gene: TRBD1
CDR3 DNA: TGTGCCAGCTCTCGACAGGGGGCCTATGGCTACACCTTC
CDR3 protein: CASSRQGAYGYTF

J gene: TRBJ1-1
V gene: TRBV10-2
clone size: -
D gene: -
CDR3 DNA: TGCGCCAGCAAATGGCAGGGCCCCACTGAAGCTTTCTTT
CDR3 protein: CASKWQGPTEAFF

J gene: TRBJ2-4
V gene: TRBV5-6
clone size: -
D gene: TRBD1
CDR3 DNA: TGTGCCAGCAGCTTGGGACAGGGACAAAACATTCAGTACTTC
CDR3 protein: CASSLGQGQNIQYF

J gene: TRBJ1-4
V gene: TRBV6-2/TRBV6-3
clone size: -
D gene: -
CDR3 DNA: TGTGCCAGCAGTGACAGACCTAATGAAAAACTGTTTTTT
CDR3 protein: CASSDRPNEKLFF

J gene: TRBJ2-2
V gene: TRBV9
clone size: -
D gene: -
CDR3 DNA: TGTGCCAGCAGCGTAGCTGGGGGGAGCACCGGGGAGCTGTTTTTT
CDR3 protein: CASSVAGGSTGELFF

J gene: TRBJ2-7
V gene: TRBV7-2
clone size: -
D gene: TRBD2
CDR3 DNA: TGTGCCAGCAGCGACCTAGCGGGGCCCGCCTACGAGCAGTACTTC
CDR3 protein: CASSDLAGPAYEQYF

J gene: TRBJ1-3
V gene: TRBV19
clone size: -
D gene: -
CDR3 DNA: TGTGCCAGTAGCGAACAGGTCTCTGGAAACACCATATATTTT
CDR3 protein: CASSEQVSGNTIYF

J gene: TRBJ2-5
V gene: TRBV5-1
clone size: few
D gene: -
CDR3 DNA: TGCGCCAGCAGCGACTTAGAGACCCAGTACTTC
CDR3 protein: CASSDLETQYF